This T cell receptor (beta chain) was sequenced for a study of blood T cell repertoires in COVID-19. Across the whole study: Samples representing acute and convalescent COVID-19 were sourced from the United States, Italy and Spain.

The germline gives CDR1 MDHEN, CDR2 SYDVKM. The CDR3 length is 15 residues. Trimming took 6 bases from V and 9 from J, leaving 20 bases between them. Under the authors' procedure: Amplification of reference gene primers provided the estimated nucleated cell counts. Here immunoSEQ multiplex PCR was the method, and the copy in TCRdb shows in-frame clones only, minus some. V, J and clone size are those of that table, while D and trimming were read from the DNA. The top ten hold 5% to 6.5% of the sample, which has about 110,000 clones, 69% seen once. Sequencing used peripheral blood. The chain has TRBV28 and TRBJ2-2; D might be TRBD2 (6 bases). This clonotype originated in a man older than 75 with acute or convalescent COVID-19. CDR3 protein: CASRTTDYPDRELFF. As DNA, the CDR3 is TGTGCCAGCAGAACGACGGACTACCCGGATAGGGAGCTGTTTTTT.